The text below deals with one TCR beta chain. The antigen remains unidentified. The V gene's germline CDR1 is SGHRS and CDR2 YFSETQ. J was trimmed by 6 bases and V by 0 bases; bases with no gene match: 3. The CDR3 is made up of 15 amino acids. This specimen comes from a study of shared clonotypes between healthy human individuals. Across the whole study: Each donor contributed plates that comprised three CD4 naive, three CD4 memory, two CD8 naive and one CD8 memory.

General observations from the study: Non-shared clonotypes displayed generation probabilities falling below those of clonotypes present in all four donors. Richness estimates generally favored naive over memory subsets.

Profiled with immunoSEQ multiplex PCR; TCRdb holds only in-frame clones, not every one. This sample has about a million clones, with 70% to 85% found just once. The study separated CD4+ cells into CD45RA+ naive and CD45RA-negative memory subsets. The sequence was collected from a man aged 18 to 30 in good health. Some clones in this sample may be carry-over from other donors' samples. The V gene is TRBV5-1, the J gene TRBJ2-2; 9 bases are a match to TRBD1. The specimen sequenced was memory CD4+ T cells from PBMCs. This sample's subset: CD45RA-negative fraction. The DNA for the CDR3 is TGCGCCAGCAGCTTGGACAGGGGGCTGGCCGGGGAGCTGTTTTTT. Its translation is CASSLDRGLAGELFF.